The sequence of this TCR beta chain was determined in a study of preoperative IRX-2 immunotherapy in early breast cancer. Assay used: immunoSEQ multiplex PCR; TCRdb lists only in-frame clones, some missing. The data contain about 89,000 clones, 70% to 90% of them singletons. The sample's treatment: preoperative locoregional IRX-2 cytokine immunotherapy. Patients received preoperative, locoregional IRX-2 cytokine immunotherapy in a phase Ib study. The germline gives CDR1 MNHGY, CDR2 SAAAGT. This CDR3 has 13 residues. Trimming at V came to 8 bases and at J to 6 bases, leaving 5 bases not matched to a gene.

The input for sequencing was tumor tissue, taken after IRX-2 immunotherapy. The TCR comes from a human donor with breast cancer. V is TRBV6-8 and J is TRBJ1-3; TRBD1 aligns across 9 bases. The CDR3 DNA reads TGTGCCAGCCGGACAGGGGTTGAAAACACCATATATTTT. It translates to CASRTGVENTIYF.